This T cell receptor (beta chain) was sequenced in a study of cytomegalovirus exposure and HLA in healthy donors (dated by TCRdb to 2016 to 2017). A note on the overall study: An earlier analysis of under 600 of the donors reported 250 to 300 Gb of sequence data and 100 million to 130 million unique TCR beta sequences from 150 million to 200 million T cells. Roughly 300 gigabases of sequencing data and around 80 million unique TCR sequences made up an early release that covered several hundred HLA-typed donors. Of the 398 genotyped donors, 81% were placed in the genetic ancestry cluster associated with self-reported Caucasian donors. The study aimed to test whether cataloging public T cell receptors could reveal signatures of past pathogen exposure. The T cell repertoires of 550 to 850 subjects were profiled by immunosequencing and related to cytomegalovirus serostatus. Besides the first cohort of roughly 700 subjects, a separate validation cohort made up of over 100 different subjects was used. The study combined high-throughput TCR immunosequencing, statistical association of individual TCRs with disease status, and machine learning to predict cytomegalovirus infection status. A later analysis re-analyzed previously published TCR beta repertoires from 666 donors and added high-resolution HLA genotyping to study TCR occurrence patterns. The later analysis used no new phenotypic data to find candidate immune exposures, relying instead on TCR beta sequences and their occurrence across donors. In an earlier analysis of roughly 580 of the donors, high-throughput TCR beta sequencing was used to judge whether each TCR beta V gene segment behaved as functional or pseudogenic. Alongside the repertoire data, information on donor age, sex, ethnicity and CMV serostatus was compiled. A later genetic analysis took genome-wide SNP genotypes for about 60% of the roughly 670 donors and used that subset as a discovery cohort. All discovery cohort repertoires had been generated using a single sequencing platform. HLA typing covered class I and class II loci at four-digit resolution. The number of donors typed differed by locus, with 629-630 for A, B, C, DRB1 and DQB1, 522 for DQA1, 606 for DPA1, and under 490 for DPB1. About five DR-DQ haplotypes were treated as single units for association and clustering because of strong linkage in the cohort. Among some 410 genotyped donors of the cohort, an average of 235,054 unique TCR beta nucleotide sequences were sequenced per donor, around 20% of them non-productive.

Overall study outcomes, separate from this receptor: Strong co-occurrence of HLA alleles, especially DR and DQ, made assigning TCR associations to individual alleles difficult. It was suggested by the authors that the approach could potentially be generalized to other disease states and immunological phenotypes. A total of 164 TCR beta chains were listed by the study as associated with cytomegalovirus. Broadly in line with IMGT annotations, most TCR beta V segments showed up in productive rearrangements about 87% or about 30% of the time in an earlier analysis of several hundred of the donors. In both the original and validation cohorts, the classifier was reported to diagnose cytomegalovirus status with high specificity and sensitivity. The only immune exposure information available for the cohort was CMV serostatus. Because HLA typing was unavailable for some donors at each locus, only the typed subset was used in association tests. A further reported finding was that TCR beta sequences accurately predicted the HLA-A and HLA-B alleles for most subjects in the first cohort. Specific HLA alleles were associated with 15,000 to 20,000 TCR beta sequences at a false discovery rate of 0.05 in a later analysis. Because the 87-base-pair reads could not distinguish some IMGT-functional V segments, including TRBV6-2 and TRBV6-3, those segments were excluded. Roughly uniform sequencing depth across donors was assumed in presence/absence analyses, although this assumption may not hold. In vitro tests confirmed that three of the cytomegalovirus-associated TCR beta chains recognize cytomegalovirus antigens. Several of the top co-occurrence clusters appeared to be linked to parvovirus B19, influenza, CMV and Epstein-Barr virus, according to a later analysis. In a later genetic analysis, fewer N-insertions in productive TCRs were reported among donors in an Asian-associated ancestry cluster than the roughly 700-donor mean. A later analysis found that most CMV-associated TCR beta chains appeared HLA-restricted, with HLA associations seemingly driven largely by CMV exposure. A group of highly shared sequence variants was considered likely to be a technical artifact of the sequencing pipeline. The earlier analysis of about 600 of the donors excluded some 15 rarely observed V segments, including chromosome 9 orphons, because counts were too low. According to a later analysis, TCR association rates differed among HLA loci, with DRB1 alleles showing the most associated TCRs and HLA-C alleles showing the fewest. In a later analysis, HLA-associated TCR beta chains showed more clonal expansion and lower generation probabilities than non-associated chains that were equally common. The cohort was sequenced for TCR beta chains only, and without alpha or paired-chain data the features that could be detected were limited. In a later genetic analysis, a missense DCLRE1C variant was associated with V-gene and J-gene trimming of TCR beta chains, and the association was replicated in an independent cohort. Linkage disequilibrium might explain the correlated functional status among segregating V segments, but an unknown experimental factor could not be ruled out. While some public TCRs were present in many individuals, most TCR sequences turned up only very rarely across donors.

Receptor amplification or capture employed the immunoSEQ multiplex PCR assay. The multiplex PCR relied on a mix of 60 forward primers for TCR Vbeta segments and 13 reverse primers for TCR Jbeta segments. A multiplex PCR assay on genomic DNA amplified the CDR3 region of rearranged TCR beta genes. Amplified TCR beta libraries were sequenced as 87-base-pair reads on the Illumina HiSeq System. For the original study's pipeline: In a later analysis, 77 million or so unique TCR beta chains were counted across the approximately 640 repertoires, and roughly 10 million of these chains were shared by at least two donors. Raw reads were error-corrected and collapsed into unique sequences by a nearest-neighbor algorithm in which closely related sequences were merged to remove PCR and sequencing errors. To assign V, D and J gene segments, CDR3 sequences were aligned to IMGT reference sequences. For a sequence to be retained, a match of at least six nucleotides to both a V gene segment and a J gene segment was required. A rearrangement counted as productive if the CDR3 had no stop codons and remained in frame with V and J, and every other rearrangement counted as non-productive. Following IMGT convention, CDR3 was defined as the stretch from the second conserved V-encoded cysteine up to the conserved J-encoded phenylalanine. The earlier analysis of 587 of the donors excluded sequences that lacked an unambiguous match to a single V gene segment. In an earlier analysis of several hundred of the donors, V segments were called functional above 56.7% productive rearrangements and were called segregating when the between-donor standard deviation exceeded 5%. A statistical classification framework was built for diagnosing cytomegalovirus status from the catalog of TCR beta chain sequences. In a later analysis, V and J genes were assigned by comparing TCR nucleotide sequences against IMGT/GENE-DB human TR gene sequences. A later analysis assigned CDR3 sequences and most-parsimonious VDJ recombination scenarios with the TCRdist pipeline. A later analysis defined each TCR beta chain by its CDR3 amino acid sequence plus V-gene family, and excluded reads lacking a unique V-gene family. As a way to deal with suspected cross-contamination and a sequencing artifact, a later analysis dropped 592 nucleotide sequences that were highly shared and had low generation probability. A later analysis calculated a clonal expansion index for each public chain from normalized within-repertoire ranks of inferred template counts. A later analysis computed generation probabilities with a VDJ recombination model fitted to out-of-frame rearrangements, and checked the results against IGoR. In a later analysis, hypergeometric tests were used to score TCR-TCR, TCR-HLA and TCR-CMV co-occurrence, with a repertoire-size bias correction applied to TCR pairs. A later analysis estimated false discovery rates by permuting HLA or CMV assignments 20 times. In a later analysis, co-occurring TCRs were grouped using DBSCAN, and TCRdist sequence similarity was added for clustering within HLA-allele-positive subsets. Repertoires with fewer than 30,000 or more than 120,000 public chains, plus five repertoires with anomalous nucleotide sharing, were excluded from co-occurrence clustering. Entries here come from immuneACCESS through TCRdb and include only in-frame sequences with V and J called. Some clones fail to appear in such tables; in the studies checked, an unresolved V gene covers under half of the shortfall, and the cause of the remainder is unknown. D and trimming come from the DNA, and the V and J calls and clone size come from that table. This sample is represented by approximately 210,000 clones; 60% to 80% of them were singletons. The ten largest clones represent over 2% of the sample.

Remarks on this clone: The target of this receptor is not known. No per-base quality is available; no much larger clone lies one base away.

The cohort was made up of approximately 670 healthy bone marrow donors. All cohort members were sampled while nominally healthy, although unrecorded immune exposures were likely present. The donor was CMV seropositive and belonged to the group of a few hundred seropositive cohort members. A peripheral blood sample was provided by each donor, and peripheral blood mononuclear cells were used for TCR beta sequencing. The Qiagen DNeasy Blood Extraction Kit was used to extract genomic DNA from the blood cell samples. V is shortened by 0 bases, J by 3 bases, and the region joining them spans 8 bases. Looking up the germline V gene yields CDR1 SGDLS and CDR2 YYNGEE. The CDR3 runs 14 residues from the cysteine to the phenylalanine. Of all the DNA, just the CDR3 is kept, 42 bases in frame from base 1.

The clonotype comes from a woman under 40 in good health and CMV-seropositive. The sequence links TRBV9 to TRBJ2-3; a weak D assignment points to TRBD1 (6 bases agree). The sample consisted of PBMCs. The CDR3 region: CASSVGRGTDTQYF. The DNA reads as follows: TGTGCCAGCAGCGTAGGTAGGGGGACAGATACGCAGTATTTT.